A single sample gave rise to the 31 T cell receptor beta chains below, sequenced in a study of shared clonotypes between healthy human individuals. Profiled with immunoSEQ multiplex PCR; TCRdb holds only in-frame clones, not every one. The sample records some 700,000 clones, about 90% being singletons. Sequenced material: memory CD8+ T cells from PBMCs. Subset reported: CD45RO+ cells pooled with CCR7-negative TemRA cells. Receptors originate from a man between 18 and 29 years old in good health. Some clones in this sample may be carry-over from other donors' samples.

The chain is built from TRBV6-6 and TRBJ2-1; 7 bases line up with TRBD2. Germline loops: CDR1 MNHNY, CDR2 SVGAGI (reference sequence). The V and J ends lost 0 bases and 1 base, in that order; junction bases with no gene match: 0. The CDR3 contains 15 residues. This CDR3 reads CASSYSGGSYNEQFF. The CDR3 DNA is TGTGCCAGCAGTTACTCGGGAGGGTCCTACAATGAGCAGTTCTTC.

The chain links TRBV10-3 to TRBJ2-7; 7 nucleotides match TRBD1. The length of the CDR3 is 15 residues. Losses at the gene ends were 2 bases for V and 3 bases for J; bases not matched to a gene: 7. CDR1 and CDR2 from the germline V gene are ENHRY and SYGVKD. CDR3 coding DNA: TGTGCCATCAGTGAGAACCAGCGGACAGGCTACGAGCAGTACTTC. It translates to CAISENQRTGYEQYF.

This sequence joins TRBV28 and TRBJ2-3; D might be TRBD1 or TRBD2, each matching 5 bases. Germline V gene lookup returns CDR1 MDHEN and CDR2 SYDVKM. Trimming pared 3 bases from V and 0 bases from J, leaving 13 bases between. The CDR3 length is 16 residues. CDR3: CASSFLRGASTDTQYF. Written as DNA, the CDR3 is TGTGCCAGCAGTTTCCTACGAGGGGCCAGCACAGATACGCAGTATTTT.

This clone was found a few times. The V call is TRBV19, the J call TRBJ2-7; 8 bases map to TRBD2. V gave up 5 bases and J gave up 5 bases; unmatched junction bases: 5. Per the germline V gene, CDR1 is LNHDA and CDR2 is SQIVND (reference sequence). The CDR3 contains 13 residues. The CDR3 loop reads CASSPREGHEQYF. The CDR3, as DNA: TGTGCCAGTAGTCCCCGGGAGGGTCACGAGCAGTACTTC. Complete variable domain (other parts from reference TRBV19 and TRBJ2-7): DGGITQSPKYLFRKEGQNVTLSCEQNLNHDAMYWYRQDPGQGLRLIYYSQIVNDFQKGDIAEGYSVSREKKESFPLTVTSAQKNPTAFYLCASSPREGHEQYFGPGTRLTVT.

This clone was picked up a small number of times. For the CDR3, the DNA is TGTGCCAGCAGCTTAGTGTACATGACTAATGAAAAACTGTTTTTT. Its protein is CASSLVYMTNEKLFF. The chain uses TRBV7-9 and TRBJ1-4; D is ambiguous. V was cut by 1 base and J by 2 bases, with 8 bases left in between. Germline assignment: CDR1 SEHNR and CDR2 FQNEAQ (reference sequence). The CDR3 covers 15 residues.

The rearrangement joins TRBV28 to TRBJ1-5, with 8 bases that match TRBD1. This CDR3 is built from 14 residues. The trim removed 5 bases at V and 7 bases at J, leaving 7 bases unmatched. Germline loops: CDR1 MDHEN, CDR2 SYDVKM. CDR3 residues: CASSLRGPGQPQHF. CDR3 nucleotides: TGTGCCAGCAGTCTCAGGGGGCCTGGGCAGCCCCAGCATTTT.

The chain is built from TRBV28 and TRBJ2-2; 8 nucleotides line up with TRBD2. This CDR3 comprises 16 residues. Germline CDR1 is MDHEN and CDR2 is SYDVKM. V trimming: 3 bases; J trimming: 5 bases; junction bases outside the gene matches: 8. CDR3 DNA: TGTGCCAGCAGTTTGGTTGGCGGGAGGAAAACCGGGGAGCTGTTTTTT. This encodes CASSLVGGRKTGELFF.

This chain connects TRBV28 to TRBJ2-7; maybe TRBD1 (6 bases). Deletions cut 4 bases from V and 2 bases from J, with 9 bases between. From germline, CDR1 is MDHEN and CDR2 SYDVKM. The length of the CDR3 is 13 residues. CDR3 coding DNA: TGTGCCAGCAGTTATGACAGGACCTACGAGCAGTACTTC. Translated: CASSYDRTYEQYF.

The chain couples TRBV19 to TRBJ2-7, with no clear D. The V gene's germline CDR1 is LNHDA and CDR2 SQIVND (reference sequence). V was trimmed by 3 bases and J by 0 bases, leaving 6 bases between them. The CDR3 has 13 residues. The CDR3 protein is CASSMSPSYEQYF. Written as DNA, the CDR3 is TGTGCCAGTAGTATGTCCCCCTCCTACGAGCAGTACTTC.

This chain's CDR3 is CAWDGVLSYEQYF. CDR3 bases: TGTGCCTGGGATGGGGTACTCTCCTACGAGCAGTACTTC. The rearrangement joins TRBV30 to TRBJ2-5; D gene uncertain. With the DNA end fitting TRBJ2-7 better, the J assignment may be wrong. CDR3 length equals 13 residues. Germline V gene lookup returns CDR1 GTSNPN and CDR2 SVGIG (reference sequence).

This chain joins TRBV7-2 and TRBJ1-2, with a weak D call TRBD1 (6 bases). This CDR3 region has 15 residues. The germline gives CDR1 SGHTA, CDR2 FQGNSA. V lost 4 bases and J 0 bases, leaving 12 bases between the germline ends. The CDR3 reads CASSSRQATNYGYTF. The DNA for the CDR3 is TGTGCCAGCAGCTCCCGACAGGCAACTAACTATGGCTACACCTTC.

V usage is TRBV19 and J usage is TRBJ1-4; D uncertain. The CDR3 covers 15 residues. V was shortened by 6 bases and J by 0 bases, with 11 bases between the two germline ends. CDR1 is LNHDA, CDR2 SQIVND, per germline (reference sequence). The CDR3 sequence: CASSHRTTTNEKLFF. In DNA form, the CDR3 reads TGTGCCAGTAGCCACCGGACCACAACTAATGAAAAACTGTTTTTT.

The chain recombines TRBV9 with TRBJ2-7; D remains ambiguous. The CDR3 has 14 residues. Germline V gene sequence: CDR1 SGDLS, CDR2 YYNGEE. V lost 0 bases to trimming and J lost 0 bases, with 7 bases between them. CDR3 sequence reads: CASSVGAFSYEQYF. The DNA of the CDR3 is TGTGCCAGCAGCGTAGGGGCGTTCTCCTACGAGCAGTACTTC.

This chain connects TRBV27 to TRBJ2-5; D may be TRBD2 (6 bases). The CDR3 has 14 residues. V lost 2 bases and J 5 bases, leaving 12 bases between the germline ends. Germline CDR1 and CDR2: MNHEY and SMNVEV (reference sequence). CDR3 residues: CASSLMEGSETQYF. The CDR3, as DNA: TGTGCCAGCAGTTTAATGGAGGGGAGCGAGACCCAGTACTTC.

The chain recombines TRBV7-9 with TRBJ2-1; possibly TRBD1 or TRBD2 for D (5 bases each). This CDR3 has 13 amino acids. The germline V and J ends were trimmed by 1 base and 10 bases, with 11 bases remaining between them. Germline CDR1 is SEHNR and CDR2 is FQNEAQ (reference sequence). This chain's CDR3 is CASSLGGEGEQFF. The CDR3 coding sequence is TGTGCCAGCAGCTTAGGTGGCGAGGGGGAGCAGTTCTTC.

The table lists this clone with a count of one. The chain has TRBV5-1 and TRBJ1-4, with TRBD1 matching 8 bases. The V segment lost 0 bases and the J segment 2 bases; nucleotides outside the gene matches: 0. This CDR3 spans 15 amino acids. Germline CDR1 SGHRS, CDR2 YFSETQ. Here the CDR3 reads CASSLGQGTNEKLFF. The DNA for the CDR3 is TGCGCCAGCAGCTTGGGACAGGGGACTAATGAAAAACTGTTTTTT.

J is TRBJ2-5 and V is TRBV7-9, with TRBD1 identical over 8 bases. V trimming: 3 bases; J trimming: 5 bases; junction bases outside the gene matches: 8. The V gene's germline CDR1 is SEHNR and CDR2 FQNEAQ (reference sequence). The CDR3 sequence is 15 residues long. The CDR3 nucleotides read TGTGCCAGCAGCTTCCGACAGGGGTTAGGGGAGACCCAGTACTTC. Encoded protein: CASSFRQGLGETQYF.

V and J are TRBV7-8 and TRBJ1-5; tentatively, D is TRBD1 (5 bases). CDR3 length: 16 amino acids. Germline V lookup: CDR1 SGHVS, CDR2 FQNEAQ. Trimming pared 1 base from V and 0 bases from J, leaving 10 bases between. The CDR3 loop is CASSLGGAYSNQPQHF. The CDR3 DNA is TGTGCCAGCAGCTTAGGAGGGGCTTATAGCAATCAGCCCCAGCATTTT. Full variable domain (remainder filled in from reference TRBV7-8 and TRBJ1-5): GAGVSQSPRYKVAKRGQDVALRCDPISGHVSLFWYQQALGQGPEFLTYFQNEAQLDKSGLPSDRFFAERPEGSVSTLKIQRTQQEDSAVYLCASSLGGAYSNQPQHFGDGTRLSIL.

The chain carries TRBV7-3 and TRBJ2-5; D unresolved. The germline gives CDR1 SGHTA, CDR2 FQGTGA. V lost 5 bases to trimming and J lost 5 bases, with 15 bases between them. The CDR3 length is 14 residues. The CDR3: CASSPKGRQETQYF. The CDR3 bases are TGTGCCAGCAGCCCCAAAGGACGGCAGGAGACCCAGTACTTC.

This chain connects TRBV5-6 to TRBJ2-5; D gene uncertain. This CDR3 is built from 17 residues. The germline gives CDR1 SGHDT, CDR2 YYEEEE. V lost 0 bases and J lost 0, with 15 bases in between. The CDR3 region has the DNA TGTGCCAGCAGCTTGGTCCGGGCCCGCCGGGACCAAGAGACCCAGTACTTC. Translated: CASSLVRARRDQETQYF. The full variable domain, in which reference TRBV5-6 and TRBJ2-5 provide the parts outside the CDR3, is DAGVTQSPTHLIKTRGQQVTLRCSPKSGHDTVSWYQQALGQGPQFIFQYYEEEERQRGNFPDRFSGHQFPNYSSELNVNALLLGDSALYLCASSLVRARRDQETQYFGPGTRLLVL.

A few counts support this clone. The chain recombines TRBV4-3 with TRBJ1-2, with 9 bases lining up with TRBD1. The CDR3 contains 16 residues. The J segment lost 8 bases and the V segment lost 1 base, leaving 11 bases of the junction unmatched. Germline lookup yields CDR1 LGHNA and CDR2 YSLEER. The CDR3 loop reads CASSQGTGATLVGYTF. CDR3 nucleotide sequence: TGCGCCAGCAGCCAAGGGACAGGGGCTACCCTAGTGGGCTACACCTTC.

The chain uses TRBV6-6 and TRBJ1-1, with TRBD1 matching 8 bases. The CDR3 loop spans 13 amino acids. The J segment lost 7 bases and the V segment lost 7 bases, leaving 8 bases of the junction unmatched. From germline, CDR1 is MNHNY and CDR2 SVGAGI (reference sequence). DNA for the CDR3: TGTGCCAGCACCGACAGGGGATCTGGTGAAGCTTTCTTT. This sequence encodes CASTDRGSGEAFF.

J is TRBJ2-7 and V is TRBV7-6; 7 bases map to TRBD2. Germline-derived CDR1 and CDR2 are SGHVS and FNYEAQ. The CDR3 sequence is 15 residues long. Trimming at V came to 0 bases and at J to 0 bases, leaving 2 bases not matched to a gene. The CDR3 protein is CASSLAGRSSYEQYF. The DNA for the CDR3 is TGTGCCAGCAGCTTAGCCGGGAGGAGCTCCTACGAGCAGTACTTC.

This clone was observed a few times. The chain employs TRBV7-9 and TRBJ2-7; 9 bases match TRBD1. The CDR3 contains 15 residues. The ends lost 5 bases at V and 5 bases at J; junction bases unmatched: 10. Germline V lookup: CDR1 SEHNR, CDR2 FQNEAQ (reference sequence). The CDR3 here is CASSDSVGQGDEQYF. CDR3 nucleotides: TGTGCCAGCAGCGATAGCGTGGGACAGGGAGACGAGCAGTACTTC.

This chain joins TRBV19 and TRBJ2-7; TRBD2 matches 7 bases. Germline CDR1 LNHDA, CDR2 SQIVND (reference sequence). The CDR3 extends over 12 amino acids. The trim removed 4 bases at V and 5 bases at J, leaving 2 bases unmatched. CDR3 amino acids: CASSRGGDEQYF. The CDR3 nucleotides read TGTGCCAGTAGTAGGGGAGGGGACGAGCAGTACTTC.

CDR3 nucleotides: TGTGCCAGTAGTACCAGGGACTACAATCAGCCCCAGCATTTT. Its translation is CASSTRDYNQPQHF. The V and J genes are TRBV19 and TRBJ1-5; D is perhaps TRBD1 (5 bases). This CDR3 is 14 amino acids long. Germline CDR1 and CDR2: LNHDA and SQIVND (reference sequence). Trimming cost V 4 bases and J 3 bases, with 10 bases left between them.

This chain links TRBV27 with TRBJ2-2; D gene ambiguous. Germline CDR1 is MNHEY and CDR2 is SMNVEV (reference sequence). CDR3 length: 16 amino acids. V lost 5 bases and J lost 3, with 16 bases in between. The CDR3 nucleotides are TGTGCCAGCAGTGCTGAAGTAGTCTTAGACACCGGGGAGCTGTTTTTT. Translating it yields CASSAEVVLDTGELFF.

This chain connects TRBV14 to TRBJ2-5; 10 bases match TRBD1. The J segment lost 5 bases and the V segment lost 5 bases, leaving 8 bases of the junction unmatched. From germline, CDR1 is SGHDN and CDR2 FVKESK. CDR3 length: 15 amino acids. The CDR3 here is CASSYPGQGMETQYF. CDR3 in DNA: TGTGCCAGCAGCTACCCGGGACAGGGGATGGAGACCCAGTACTTC.

The chain combines TRBV5-1 with TRBJ2-7; 9 bases fit TRBD2. CDR1 SGHRS and CDR2 YFSETQ come from the germline V gene. After removal of 5 bases from V and 3 bases from J, the junction contained 6 bases not matched to a gene. This CDR3 comprises 14 residues. The DNA for the CDR3 is TGCGCCAGCAGTTTCGCGGGAGGGGGCTACGAGCAGTACTTC. Its translation: CASSFAGGGYEQYF. Complete variable domain (other parts from reference TRBV5-1 and TRBJ2-7): KAGVTQTPRYLIKTRGQQVTLSCSPISGHRSVSWYQQTPGQGLQFLFEYFSETQRNKGNFPGRFSGRQFSNSRSEMNVSTLELGDSALYLCASSFAGGGYEQYFGPGTRLTVT.

The J gene is TRBJ2-2, the V gene TRBV2; TRBD1 matches 9 bases. In germline, CDR1 is SNHLY, CDR2 FYNNEI. This CDR3 has 19 amino acids. The V gene end was trimmed by 4 bases and the J gene end by 5 bases; junction bases not matched to a gene: 17. The CDR3 bases are TGTGCCAGCAGTGGCACAGGGGGCGAATCTTTTCTGGGGACCGGGGAGCTGTTTTTT. Protein: CASSGTGGESFLGTGELFF.

V is TRBV29-1 and J is TRBJ2-1; 11 nucleotides line up with TRBD1. Germline CDR1 and CDR2: SQVTM and ANQGSEA. With V trimmed by 1 base and J by 1 base, 9 bases remained unmatched. The CDR3 is 18 amino acids. Written as DNA, the CDR3 is TGCAGCGTTGAAGGTCCTACGGACAGGGGGCTGTCCTACAATGAGCAGTTCTTC. This encodes CSVEGPTDRGLSYNEQFF.